One sample yielded the 20 T cell receptor beta chains listed below, sequenced in a study of post-analysis software for immune sequencing data. Included in the TCR beta cDNA libraries were unique molecular identifiers. TCRdb recomputed calls from the PCR reads with MiXCR, one row per CDR3 protein. The data show around 160,000 distinct CDR3 sequences, with 35% to 40% seen just once and under 30% held by the top ten. The sequencing used blood, collected after autologous hematopoietic stem cell transplantation. The receptor source for this set is a girl between 5 and 17 years old with multiple sclerosis.

The chain is built from TRBV6-1 and TRBJ1-1; TRBD1 aligns across 10 bases. The CDR3 consists of 12 residues. Germline CDR1 reads MNHNS; CDR2 reads SASEGT. Trimming took 6 bases from V and 11 from J; bases not matched to a gene: 6. CDR3 sequence reads: CASSPRDRGAFF. CDR3 bases: TGTGCCAGCAGCCCCCGGGACAGGGGTGCTTTCTTT.

The V and J genes are TRBV3-1 and TRBJ2-1; 8 nucleotides line up with TRBD2. From germline, CDR1 is LGHDT and CDR2 YNNKEL (reference sequence). Unmatched junction bases numbered 10, after V lost 1 base and J lost 8 bases. There are 16 residues in the CDR3. The CDR3 DNA reads as TGTGCCAGCAGCCAAGCGGGACTAGAGCTTTCTTATGAGCAGTTCTTC. The encoded protein is CASSQAGLELSYEQFF.

This clonotype was found a few times. The CDR3 DNA follows: TGTGCCAGCAGGCCTCTAGGGGACAAGGTTCTTGGCTACACCTTC. It yields the protein CASRPLGDKVLGYTF. The chain links TRBV7-8 to TRBJ1-2, with D perhaps TRBD1 (6 bases). The CDR3 loop spans 15 amino acids. Germline CDR1 and CDR2: SGHVS and FQNEAQ. The V and J ends lost 6 bases and 7 bases respectively, with 21 bases between them.

The chain recombines TRBV9 with TRBJ2-5; 7 bases agree with TRBD1. The J segment lost 3 bases and the V segment lost 2 bases, leaving 4 bases of the junction unmatched. The CDR3 runs 14 residues. Germline CDR1 and CDR2: SGDLS and YYNGEE. This CDR3 is CASSVTGTEETQYF. The CDR3 DNA sequence: TGTGCCAGCAGCGTCACCGGGACAGAAGAGACCCAGTACTTC.

The genes are TRBV7-2 and TRBJ1-5; possibly TRBD1 for D (5 bases). The CDR3 contains 16 residues. V lost 1 base, J lost 5 bases, and 15 bases lay in between. The germline V gene has CDR1 SGHTA and CDR2 FQGNSA. The CDR3 loop is CASSLELGGGDQPQHF. The CDR3 DNA is TGTGCCAGCAGCTTAGAACTGGGAGGAGGGGATCAGCCCCAGCATTTT.

This clonotype was observed many times. The V gene is TRBV20-1, the J gene TRBJ2-7, with TRBD1 matching 9 bases. Germline assignment: CDR1 DFQATT and CDR2 SNEGSKA (reference sequence). CDR3 length: 13 amino acids. V was clipped by 6 bases and J by 7 bases; unmatched bases: 10. The CDR3 coding sequence is TGCAGTGCGACCGGGACAGGGTATGGGGAGCAGTACTTC. This codes for CSATGTGYGEQYF.

A few counts support this clonotype. The chain carries TRBV19 and TRBJ2-1, with a possible D match to TRBD2 (7 bases). CDR1 is LNHDA, CDR2 SQIVND, per germline (reference sequence). Trimming stripped 6 bases from V and 3 bases from J, with 18 bases between. The CDR3 has 16 amino acids. Here the CDR3 reads CASRERGGGGYNEQFF. CDR3 bases: TGTGCCAGTAGAGAGCGGGGAGGGGGGGGCTACAATGAGCAGTTCTTC. Full variable domain (rest looked up from reference TRBV19 and TRBJ2-1): DGGITQSPKYLFRKEGQNVTLSCEQNLNHDAMYWYRQDPGQGLRLIYYSQIVNDFQKGDIAEGYSVSREKKESFPLTVTSAQKNPTAFYLCASRERGGGGYNEQFFGPGTRLTVL.

Here the CDR3 DNA reads TGTGCCAGCACAGATCCCGGGACAGGGACCTACGAGCAGTACTTC. Translated: CASTDPGTGTYEQYF. The genes are TRBV6-2 or TRBV6-3 and TRBJ2-7; 9 positions agree with TRBD1. V gave up 7 bases and J gave up 2 bases; unmatched junction bases: 9. Germline V lookup: CDR1 MNHEY, CDR2 SVGEGT. The CDR3 totals 15 residues.

This clonotype has only a few counts. The chain recombines TRBV10-3 with TRBJ2-1; 8 bases line up with TRBD2. Germline-derived CDR1 and CDR2 are ENHRY and SYGVKD. The V segment lost 3 bases and the J segment 2 bases; nucleotides outside the gene matches: 6. The CDR3 is 16 residues long. CDR3 coding DNA: TGTGCCATCAGTGATCGCGGGAGGACCACCTACAATGAGCAGTTCTTC. It codes for CAISDRGRTTYNEQFF.

This clonotype occurred a few times. The chain uses TRBV9 and TRBJ1-6, with D uncertain. The CDR3 has 14 amino acids. The germline CDR1 and CDR2 sequences are SGDLS and YYNGEE. V lost 4 bases, J lost 10 bases, and 15 bases lay in between. This CDR3 reads CASSQDGWNSPLHF. The CDR3, as DNA: TGTGCCAGCAGCCAGGATGGGTGGAACTCACCCCTCCACTTT.

The chain recombines TRBV20-1 with TRBJ2-7, with unresolved D. There are 12 residues in the CDR3. The germline V gene encodes CDR1 DFQATT and CDR2 SNEGSKA (reference sequence). The V and J ends lost 5 bases and 1 base respectively, with 9 bases between them. The CDR3 DNA reads TGCAGTGCTCGAAGCACGTCCTACGAGCAGTACTTC. This codes for CSARSTSYEQYF.

This clonotype was recorded a few times. The rearrangement uses TRBV12-3 or TRBV12-4 and TRBJ2-3, with TRBD2 matching over 14 bases. The length of the CDR3 is 17 residues. V lost 5 bases, J lost 3 bases, and 7 bases stayed unmatched. CDR3 residues: CASSQGLAGVGTDTQYF. CDR3 in DNA: TGTGCCAGCAGTCAGGGACTAGCGGGAGTGGGGACAGATACGCAGTATTTT.

The CDR3 DNA reads TGCGCCAGCAGCTTGAGCGGCAGGAGCTATGGCTACACCTTC. Translating gives CASSLSGRSYGYTF. The chain couples TRBV5-1 to TRBJ1-2; D is ambiguous. This CDR3 is 14 amino acids long. Trimming shortened V by 1 base and J by 4 bases, and 11 bases separated the two germline ends. The germline gives CDR1 SGHRS, CDR2 YFSETQ. Looking up the rest from reference TRBV5-1 and TRBJ1-2 gives the full variable domain: KAGVTQTPRYLIKTRGQQVTLSCSPISGHRSVSWYQQTPGQGLQFLFEYFSETQRNKGNFPGRFSGRQFSNSRSEMNVSTLELGDSALYLCASSLSGRSYGYTFGSGTRLTVV.

The gene calls are TRBV27 and TRBJ2-1; 9 nucleotides line up with TRBD2. The CDR3 sequence is 14 residues long. Germline V gene lookup returns CDR1 MNHEY and CDR2 SMNVEV (reference sequence). The V gene end was trimmed by 6 bases and the J gene end by 3 bases; junction bases not matched to a gene: 3. CDR3 residues: CASRRGRDYNEQFF. As DNA, the CDR3 is TGTGCCAGCAGGCGCGGGAGGGACTACAATGAGCAGTTCTTC.

The CDR3 is CSVEDPRGGWADTQYF. The CDR3 DNA sequence: TGCAGCGTTGAAGATCCCAGGGGGGGGTGGGCAGATACGCAGTATTTT. This chain connects TRBV29-1 to TRBJ2-3; perhaps D is TRBD1 or TRBD2 (7 bases each). Trimming took 0 bases from V and 4 from J, leaving 17 bases between them. This CDR3 region has 16 residues. The germline V gene encodes CDR1 SQVTM and CDR2 ANQGSEA.

The chain joins TRBV3-1 to TRBJ2-7; D is ambiguous. The CDR3 is made up of 11 amino acids. With 4 bases removed from V and 7 bases from J, the gap between germline ends came to 8 bases. Germline loops: CDR1 LGHDT, CDR2 YNNKEL (reference sequence). This CDR3 is CASSPRVEQYF. CDR3 sequence (DNA): TGTGCCAGCAGCCCTCGGGTAGAGCAGTACTTC.

This clonotype has at least ten counts. The chain recombines TRBV24-1 with TRBJ2-1; D uncertain. V gave up 1 base and J gave up 3 bases, with 6 bases separating them. Germline CDR1 KGHDR, CDR2 SFDVKD. The CDR3 runs 14 residues. CDR3 in amino acids: CATSDFGSYNEQFF. In DNA form, the CDR3 reads TGTGCCACCAGTGATTTTGGCAGCTACAATGAGCAGTTCTTC.

Details on this clonotype: This may stem from a read error, because a much larger clone lies one nucleotide away. The V and J genes are TRBV2 and TRBJ2-5, with D uncertain. V lost 3 bases and J 6 bases, leaving 8 bases between the germline ends. This CDR3 has 12 residues. CDR1 and CDR2 from the germline V gene are SNHLY and FYNNEI. The CDR3 spells CASSDPRQTQYF. CDR3 DNA: TGTGCCAGCAGTGATCCCCGCCAGACCCAGTACTTC.

Regarding this clonotype: A much larger clone lies a single base off, so this may be a read error. V and J are TRBV20-1 and TRBJ2-1, with a possible D match to TRBD2 (6 bases). This CDR3 is 14 amino acids long. Germline V gene data show CDR1 as DFQATT and CDR2 as SNEGSKA (reference sequence). Here the CDR3 DNA reads TGCAGTGCTAGGACTAGGTGGCTAATCAATAAGCAGTTCTTC. This gives the protein CSARTRWLINKQFF.

This clonotype has only a few counts. J is TRBJ2-1 and V is TRBV12-3 or TRBV12-4; possibly TRBD1 for D (5 bases). The V gene lost 9 bases and the J gene lost 7 bases, with 19 bases spanning the gap. The CDR3 totals 14 residues. DNA of the CDR3: TGTGCCAGTGGCCCCGAAGGGGCAGGGAATGAGCAGTTCTTC. It specifies CASGPEGAGNEQFF.